This T cell receptor (beta chain) was identified in a study of cytomegalovirus exposure and HLA in healthy donors (dated by TCRdb to between 2016 and 2019). About the full investigation: In an earlier analysis of under 750 of the donors, 250 to 350 Gb of sequence data and 100 million or so unique TCR beta sequences from roughly 180 million T cells were reported. Around 300 gigabases of sequencing data and approximately 85 million unique TCR sequences were included in an early release covering 500 to 750 HLA-typed donors. Of the roughly 420 genotyped donors, 70% to 90% were placed in the genetic ancestry cluster associated with self-reported Caucasian donors. The study aimed to test whether signatures of past pathogen exposure could be identified by cataloging public T cell receptors. The study used immunosequencing to profile the T cell repertoires of more than 650 subjects and linked those repertoires to cytomegalovirus serostatus. A separate validation cohort of approximately 120 different subjects was used in addition to the approximately 670-subject first cohort. The study combined high-throughput TCR immunosequencing, statistical association of individual TCRs with disease status, and machine learning to predict cytomegalovirus infection status. A later analysis re-examined previously published TCR beta repertoires from roughly 720 donors and added high-resolution HLA genotyping to investigate patterns of TCR occurrence. The later analysis used no new phenotypic data to find candidate immune exposures, relying instead on TCR beta sequences and their occurrence across donors. An earlier analysis of roughly 580 of the donors used high-throughput TCR beta sequencing to judge whether each TCR beta V gene segment behaved as functional or pseudogenic. Donor age, sex, ethnicity and CMV serostatus were compiled alongside the repertoire data. A later genetic analysis used genome-wide SNP genotypes for about three fifths of the 666 donors, treating that subset as a discovery cohort. All discovery cohort repertoires had been generated using a single sequencing platform. Both class I and class II loci were covered by HLA typing, at four-digit resolution. Typing coverage differed by locus: A, B, C, DRB1 and DQB1 were typed in roughly 620-640 donors, DQA1 in around 500, DPA1 in around 610, and DPB1 in just under 490. Because of strong linkage in the cohort, roughly five DR-DQ haplotypes were treated as single units for association and clustering. On average, around 230,000 unique TCR beta nucleotide sequences were sequenced per donor among fewer than 500 genotyped donors of the cohort, with roughly 18% of those sequences being non-productive. What the study reported, not specific to this receptor: According to a later genetic analysis, donors in an Asian-associated ancestry cluster had fewer N-insertions in productive TCRs than the approximately 710-donor mean. A further reported finding was that TCR beta sequences accurately predicted the HLA-A and HLA-B alleles for most subjects in the first cohort. A total of roughly 160 TCR beta chains were listed by the study as associated with cytomegalovirus. Some IMGT-functional V segments, including TRBV6-2 and TRBV6-3, could not be distinguished by the 87-base-pair reads and were therefore excluded. Roughly uniform sequencing depth across donors was assumed in presence/absence analyses, although this assumption may not hold. A few of the identified cytomegalovirus-associated TCR beta chains were confirmed in vitro to be specific for cytomegalovirus antigens. The only immune exposure information available for the cohort was CMV serostatus. Compared with equally common non-associated chains, HLA-associated TCR beta chains in a later analysis were more clonally expanded and had lower generation probabilities. The authors suggested that the approach could potentially be extended to other disease states and immunological phenotypes. About 17 rarely observed V segments, including chromosome 9 orphons, were excluded from the earlier analysis of about 600 of the donors because counts were too low. Linkage disequilibrium might explain the correlated functional status among segregating V segments, but an unknown experimental factor could not be ruled out. Cytomegalovirus status was reported to be diagnosed by the classifier with high specificity and sensitivity in both the original and validation cohorts. Specific HLA alleles were associated with 15,000 to 20,000 TCR beta sequences at a false discovery rate of 0.05 in a later analysis. Most TCR sequences were observed very rarely across donors, whereas some public TCRs were present in many individuals. In a later analysis, the rate of TCR association differed among HLA loci, with DRB1 alleles having the most associated TCRs and HLA-C alleles having the fewest. A later analysis reported that several top co-occurrence clusters appeared linked to parvovirus B19, influenza, CMV and Epstein-Barr virus. According to a later analysis, most CMV-associated TCR beta chains appeared to be HLA-restricted, and the HLA associations seemed to be driven largely by CMV exposure. A cluster of highly shared sequence variants was judged likely to represent a technical artifact of the sequencing pipeline. This cohort had only TCR beta chains sequenced, and the lack of alpha or paired-chain data limited which features could be detected. In a later genetic analysis, a missense DCLRE1C variant was associated with V-gene and J-gene trimming of TCR beta chains, and the association was replicated in an independent cohort. HLA typing was unavailable for some donors at each locus, so association tests used only the typed subset. When HLA alleles, especially DR and DQ, strongly co-occurred, attributing TCR associations to individual alleles was difficult. In an earlier analysis of 500 to 650 of the donors, most TCR beta V segments appeared in productive rearrangements about 87% or about 30% of the time, broadly matching IMGT annotations.

The cohort consisted of hundreds of healthy bone marrow donors. At the time of sampling, all cohort members were nominally healthy, though unrecorded immune exposures were likely present. The donor tested CMV seronegative and was one of the 352 seronegative cohort members. A peripheral blood sample was provided by each donor, and peripheral blood mononuclear cells were used for TCR beta sequencing. Genomic DNA extraction from the blood cell samples was performed with the Qiagen DNeasy Blood Extraction Kit. A note on this clone: Its antigen remains unidentified. There are no base qualities to consult, and no much larger clone falls within one base.

V drops 3 bases and J drops 1 base, leaving 6 bases in between. Measured from the cysteine to the phenylalanine, the CDR3 is 13 residues long. Only the CDR3 portion is preserved as DNA: 39 bases, with reading frame beginning at the first base. According to the germline V gene, CDR1 reads SGHAT and CDR2 reads FQNNGV. Receptor libraries were prepared by the immunoSEQ multiplex PCR assay. A mixture of 60 forward primers for TCR Vbeta segments and 13 reverse primers for TCR Jbeta segments was used in the multiplex PCR. The CDR3 region of rearranged TCR beta genes was amplified from genomic DNA with a multiplex PCR assay. Amplified TCR beta libraries were sequenced as 87-base-pair reads on the Illumina HiSeq System. On the study's bioinformatics: Across the roughly 640 repertoires, a later analysis counted around 80 million unique TCR beta chains, roughly 11 million of which were shared by at least two donors. To remove PCR and sequencing errors, raw reads were error-corrected and collapsed into unique sequences using a nearest-neighbor algorithm that merged closely related sequences. CDR3 sequences were aligned to IMGT reference sequences to assign V, D and J gene segments. For a sequence to be retained, a match of at least six nucleotides was required to both a V gene segment and a J gene segment. Rearrangements were classified as productive when the CDR3 lacked stop codons and remained in frame with V and J, and all other rearrangements were classified as non-productive. CDR3 was defined by IMGT convention, running from the second conserved V-encoded cysteine to the conserved J-encoded phenylalanine. Sequences without an unambiguous match to a single V gene segment were excluded from the earlier analysis of approximately 560 of the donors. In an earlier analysis of approximately 560 of the donors, a V segment was called functional when productive rearrangements were above 56.7%, and segregating when the standard deviation between donors exceeded 5%. A statistical classification framework was developed to diagnose cytomegalovirus status using the catalog of TCR beta chain sequences. In a later analysis, V and J genes were assigned by comparing TCR nucleotide sequences against IMGT/GENE-DB human TR gene sequences. The TCRdist pipeline was used in a later analysis to assign CDR3 sequences and most-parsimonious VDJ recombination scenarios. In a later analysis, each TCR beta chain was defined by its CDR3 amino acid sequence together with its V-gene family, and reads without a unique V-gene family were excluded. As a way to deal with suspected cross-contamination and a sequencing artifact, a later analysis dropped roughly 600 nucleotide sequences that were highly shared and had low generation probability. A later analysis calculated a clonal expansion index for each public chain from normalized within-repertoire ranks of inferred template counts. Generation probabilities in a later analysis came from a VDJ recombination model fitted to out-of-frame rearrangements, and those results were checked against IGoR. In a later analysis, TCR-TCR, TCR-HLA and TCR-CMV co-occurrence was scored with hypergeometric tests, and a repertoire-size bias correction was applied to TCR pairs. To estimate false discovery rates, a later analysis permuted the HLA or CMV assignments 20 times. In a later analysis, co-occurring TCRs were grouped using DBSCAN, and TCRdist sequence similarity was added for clustering within HLA-allele-positive subsets. Repertoires with fewer than 30,000 or more than 120,000 public chains, plus five repertoires with anomalous nucleotide sharing, were excluded from co-occurrence clustering. The clones in this table, taken by TCRdb from immuneACCESS, are in-frame only. Not every clone is retained; where verified, under half of the shortfall comes from an unresolved V gene, and the cause of the rest is unknown. That table supplies the V and J calls and clone size; D and trimming were determined from the DNA. Present in this sample are under 200,000 clones, less than 90% of which were seen just once. Roughly 1.9% of the sample is taken by the ten largest.

The V and J segments used are TRBV11-2 and TRBJ1-1, with TRBD1 as a weak D call on 5 bases. The sample taken for sequencing was PBMCs. This TCR came from a man younger than 35 in good health and CMV-seronegative. CDR3 loop: CASSFGQNTEAFF. The nucleotides read TGTGCCAGCAGCTTCGGACAGAACACTGAAGCTTTCTTT. With all but the CDR3 taken from the reference TRBV11-2 and TRBJ1-1 genes, the full variable domain is: EAGVAQSPRYKIIEKRQSVAFWCNPISGHATLYWYQQILGQGPKLLIQFQNNGVVDDSQLPKDRFSAERLKGVDSTLKIQPAKLEDSAVYLCASSFGQNTEAFFGQGTRLTVV.